This T cell receptor (beta chain) derives from a study of T cells after yellow fever vaccination. Each CDR3 protein gets one entry after TCRdb re-called the 5' RACE reads with MiXCR. This table holds more than 30,000 distinct CDR3 sequences, around 6.7% found once. This clonotype was seen many times. Germline V lookup: CDR1 SGHTA, CDR2 FQGNSA. V dropped 6 bases and J dropped 4 bases, with 14 bases sitting between them. The CDR3 spans 14 residues. The rearrangement links TRBV7-2 to TRBJ2-3, with D perhaps given as TRBD1 or TRBD2 (5 bases each). This receptor was taken from a man in his late teens or twenties who received the YFV17D yellow fever vaccine. The sample here was PBMCs, either bulk or a sorted T-cell subset (CD4+, CD8+, memory, or dextramer-sorted; not recorded which), taken on the day of the first yellow fever vaccination. The CDR3: CASSAQLGPDTQYF. In DNA form, the CDR3 reads TGTGCCAGCAGTGCCCAATTGGGACCAGATACGCAGTATTTT.